The clone carrying this T cell receptor (beta chain) was seen only once. Its target is not known. These data belong to a study of shared clonotypes between healthy human individuals. Study-wide results and caveats: Researchers found naive subsets generally carried larger estimated richness than memory subsets.

Donors included only healthy HIV-negative adults lacking recent acute infections or vaccinations. Negatively enriched CD4+ T cells were divided by CD45RA into naive and memory. Original processing notes: There were no quality scores in the junction-only immunoSEQ sequences, so filtering differed. The table came from immunoSEQ multiplex PCR; TCRdb's copy has only in-frame clones and leaves some out. V and J calls and clone size are given by that table; D and trimming were obtained from the DNA. This table holds 2 million to 2.5 million clones, approximately 95% found once. This TCR was recovered from a man younger than 35 in good health. Some clones in this sample may be carry-over from other donors' samples. Sequencing input: naive CD4+ T cells from PBMCs. Stated subset: CD45RA+ positively selected.

As DNA, the CDR3 is TGTGCCAGCCGTTTAATGGTGGCTTCCGACACTGAAGCTTTCTTT. It is translated as CASRLMVASDTEAFF. The chain combines TRBV6-1 with TRBJ1-1; the D is unclear. Germline lookup yields CDR1 MNHNS and CDR2 SASEGT. This CDR3 contains 15 residues. Trimming left V 8 bases short and J 3 bases short, with 19 bases between.